Shown below are 10 T cell receptor beta chains from a single sample sequenced in a study of naive and memory T cell subsets. Both TRBC1 and TRBC2 were covered by a beta constant-region primer of two equimolar oligonucleotides. Nested alpha and beta constant-region primers with the SP2 primer drove four PCR rounds on ligated cDNA. TCRdb reanalysed the UMI-ligation and nested PCR reads using MiXCR and keeps one entry per CDR3 protein. The data hold around 93,000 distinct CDR3 sequences, with about 11% observed a single time. Whole-study results and caveats: A few larger clonotypes appeared in naive repertoires, especially CD8, possibly memory cells re-expressing CD45RA.

Their antigens are not known. The sample taken for sequencing was naive CD4+ T cells from blood. The receptors were gathered from a human donor in good health.

The chain has TRBV29-1 and TRBJ2-5; 8 bases are a match to TRBD1. The CDR3 covers 13 residues. Germline CDR1 SQVTM, CDR2 ANQGSEA. The J segment lost 5 bases and the V segment lost 7 bases, leaving 9 bases of the junction unmatched. CDR3 region: CSARTGFGETQYF. The CDR3 DNA sequence: TGCAGCGCCAGGACAGGGTTCGGTGAGACCCAGTACTTC.

The V gene is TRBV20-1, the J gene TRBJ1-3; D gene ambiguous. CDR1 and CDR2 from the germline V gene are DFQATT and SNEGSKA (reference sequence). The CDR3 sequence is 11 residues long. V lost 6 bases and J 5 bases, leaving 8 bases between the germline ends. This CDR3 is CSAPRRNTIYF. CDR3 in DNA: TGCAGTGCCCCGCGGAGAAACACCATATATTTT.

In this sample, this clonotype turned up a few times. The rearrangement links TRBV10-3 to TRBJ2-5, with 9 nucleotides matching TRBD1. The CDR3 is 12 amino acids. V gave up 6 bases and J gave up 5 bases; unmatched junction bases: 1. The germline CDR1 and CDR2 sequences are ENHRY and SYGVKD. The CDR3 sequence: CAIRGQGETQYF. CDR3 DNA sequence: TGTGCCATCAGAGGACAGGGGGAGACCCAGTACTTC.

V and J are TRBV19 and TRBJ2-1; weak D call: TRBD2 (6 bases). There are 17 residues in the CDR3. Per germline, CDR1 LNHDA and CDR2 SQIVND (reference sequence). V lost 4 bases and J lost 8, with 24 bases in between. The CDR3, as DNA: TGTGCCAGTAGTAGGAGGGATCAGGGCCTGACTAGTTATGAGCAGTTCTTC. Encoded protein: CASSRRDQGLTSYEQFF.

The chain uses TRBV4-2 and TRBJ1-5; TRBD1 aligns across 9 bases. The CDR3 runs to 15 residues. J lost 5 bases, V lost 1 base, and 3 bases had no gene match. The germline V gene has CDR1 LGHNA and CDR2 YNFKEQ. The CDR3 loop reads CASSQAGTGHQPQHF. In nucleotides, the CDR3 is TGTGCCAGCAGCCAAGCCGGGACAGGGCATCAGCCCCAGCATTTT.

The chain joins TRBV19 to TRBJ2-6; D unresolved. V shed 3 bases and J shed 3 bases, with 9 bases lying between them. Per germline, CDR1 LNHDA and CDR2 SQIVND (reference sequence). This CDR3 contains 15 residues. This CDR3 reads CASSIVGHGANVLTF. The CDR3 DNA reads TGTGCCAGTAGTATCGTCGGGCATGGGGCCAACGTCCTGACTTTC.

This clonotype has at least ten counts. The J gene is TRBJ2-7, the V gene TRBV29-1; TRBD2 is a possible D gene (5 bases). V dropped 3 bases and J dropped 2 bases, with 11 bases sitting between them. Per germline, CDR1 SQVTM and CDR2 ANQGSEA. The CDR3 runs to 13 residues. The CDR3 here is CSVESSSAYEQYF. In nucleotides, the CDR3 is TGCAGCGTTGAGTCTAGCAGCGCCTACGAGCAGTACTTC.

This clonotype has a handful of counts. This sequence joins TRBV5-5 and TRBJ2-5; tentative D call: TRBD2 (5 bases). Trimming shortened V by 3 bases and J by 2 bases, and 8 bases separated the two germline ends. The germline V gene has CDR1 SGHKS and CDR2 YYEKEE (reference sequence). The CDR3 runs to 13 residues. The CDR3 loop reads CASSSGSQETQYF. The CDR3 DNA reads TGTGCCAGCAGCTCGGGAAGTCAAGAGACCCAGTACTTC.

This clonotype came up many times. The V gene is TRBV28, the J gene TRBJ2-7; 8 bases are shared with TRBD2. The V segment lost 7 bases and the J segment 2 bases; nucleotides outside the gene matches: 4. This CDR3 region has 13 residues. CDR1 MDHEN and CDR2 SYDVKM come from the germline V gene. The CDR3 DNA is TGTGCCAGCAAACTAGCGGTAGCCTACGAGCAGTACTTC. Protein: CASKLAVAYEQYF. The full variable domain, with the rest looked up from reference TRBV28 and TRBJ2-7, is DVKVTQSSRYLVKRTGEKVFLECVQDMDHENMFWYRQDPGLGLRLIYFSYDVKMKEKGDIPEGYSVSREKKERFSLILESASTNQTSMYLCASKLAVAYEQYFGPGTRLTVT.

Many counts were recorded for this clonotype. This rearrangement joins TRBV7-9 to TRBJ2-7; D gene ambiguous. Looked up from germline, CDR1 is SEHNR and CDR2 is FQNEAQ (reference sequence). This CDR3 is built from 13 residues. The ends were cut back, 3 bases at V and 3 bases at J, with 9 bases in the middle. The CDR3 is CASSFNSHYEQYF. CDR3 bases: TGTGCCAGCAGCTTCAACAGTCACTACGAGCAGTACTTC.